Following are 13 T cell receptor beta chains from one sample sequenced in a study of neurological immune-mediated disorders. TCRdb processed the 5' RACE reads anew with MiXCR; each CDR3 protein has one entry. The sample has some 120,000 distinct CDR3 sequences, roughly 3.2% seen once. Input material: PBMCs. These receptors were obtained from a woman aged 25 to 45 with multiple sclerosis.

This clonotype was seen ten or more times. The chain uses TRBV5-6 and TRBJ1-1; D is unclear. Germline assignment: CDR1 SGHDT and CDR2 YYEEEE. The CDR3 length is 13 residues. Trimming pared 1 base from V and 1 base from J, leaving 5 bases between. The CDR3 sequence is CASSLPGNTEAFF. The DNA for the CDR3 is TGTGCCAGCAGCTTGCCAGGGAACACTGAAGCTTTCTTT.

This clonotype was counted many times. The V gene is TRBV7-2, the J gene TRBJ1-5; maybe TRBD1 (5 bases). Germline V gene data show CDR1 as SGHTA and CDR2 as FQGNSA. V dropped 8 bases and J dropped 7 bases, with 21 bases sitting between them. The CDR3 sequence is 15 residues long. CDR3 amino acids: CASSNSGPNYQPQHF. The CDR3 bases are TGTGCCAGCTCAAACTCGGGACCTAACTACCAGCCCCAGCATTTT.

This clonotype was seen repeatedly, ten times or more. The chain employs TRBV20-1 and TRBJ1-1, with D perhaps matching TRBD1 (6 bases). The V and J ends lost 3 bases and 0 bases respectively, with 17 bases between them. Germline CDR1 DFQATT, CDR2 SNEGSKA (reference sequence). This CDR3 has 16 amino acids. In DNA form, the CDR3 reads TGCAGTGCTAGGACGCCGGGACAACTGATGAACACTGAAGCTTTCTTT. Translating it yields CSARTPGQLMNTEAFF.

This clonotype was found many times. The chain joins TRBV29-1 to TRBJ2-3; D not certain. Trimming cost V 4 bases and J 8 bases, with 19 bases left between them. Germline-derived CDR1 and CDR2 are SQVTM and ANQGSEA. The CDR3 runs to 14 residues. The CDR3 sequence: CSVAVSGQIGTQYF. In DNA form, the CDR3 reads TGCAGCGTTGCCGTCTCGGGTCAAATCGGTACGCAGTATTTT.

This clonotype was detected ten times or more. This chain links TRBV5-6 with TRBJ2-7; unclear D gene. CDR1 and CDR2 (germline): SGHDT, YYEEEE. The V end was cut by 2 bases, the J end by 4 bases, with 13 bases between. CDR3 size: 14 residues. DNA of the CDR3: TGTGCCAGCAGCTTCGACGCTCAACCTTACGAGCAGTACTTC. Its protein is CASSFDAQPYEQYF.

This clonotype was observed many times. The CDR3 loop reads CSAKGQTHLQAFF. Written as DNA, the CDR3 is TGCAGTGCTAAAGGACAGACCCACCTACAAGCTTTCTTT. The rearrangement links TRBV20-1 to TRBJ1-1; weak D call: TRBD1 (6 bases). V dropped 4 bases and J dropped 9 bases, with 18 bases sitting between them. Per germline, CDR1 DFQATT and CDR2 SNEGSKA (reference sequence). This CDR3 contains 13 residues.

This clonotype was picked up many times. The V and J genes are TRBV4-3 and TRBJ2-1, with 7 bases aligning to TRBD1. This CDR3 is 15 amino acids long. Germline loops: CDR1 LGHNA, CDR2 YSLEER. V lost 2 bases and J lost 9; bases outside the gene matches: 10. The CDR3 region is CASSQHPSQGIEQFF. The CDR3 DNA reads TGCGCCAGCAGCCAACACCCGTCACAGGGGATTGAGCAGTTCTTC.

This clonotype was counted ten times or more. The chain uses TRBV4-3 and TRBJ2-5; D is undetermined. Germline V gives CDR1 LGHNA, CDR2 YSLEER. The CDR3 has 15 residues. Trimming stripped 1 base from V and 5 bases from J, with 14 bases between. The chain's CDR3 is CASSQGAEMGETQYF. Written as DNA, the CDR3 is TGCGCCAGCAGCCAAGGGGCGGAGATGGGGGAGACCCAGTACTTC.

The chain employs TRBV14 and TRBJ2-3; 12 bases are a match to TRBD2. The CDR3 runs to 17 residues. Germline V gives CDR1 SGHDN, CDR2 FVKESK. V shed 3 bases, J shed 2 bases, and the junction held 6 bases outside the gene matches. The CDR3 sequence is CASSQLGLAGLTDTQYF. In nucleotides, the CDR3 is TGTGCCAGCAGCCAGTTGGGACTAGCGGGCCTCACAGATACGCAGTATTTT.

This clonotype was counted at least ten times. The chain carries TRBV10-3 and TRBJ1-2; D remains unclear. Trimming pared 2 bases from V and 0 bases from J, leaving 13 bases between. CDR3 length equals 16 residues. Germline V gene data show CDR1 as ENHRY and CDR2 as SYGVKD. This CDR3 is CAISERLTVANYGYTF. CDR3 DNA sequence: TGTGCCATCAGTGAGCGGTTAACGGTAGCTAACTATGGCTACACCTTC.

This clonotype was observed many times. V and J are TRBV6-6 and TRBJ1-5, with D possibly being TRBD1 (5 bases). Trimming pared 11 bases from V and 6 bases from J, leaving 17 bases between. Per germline, CDR1 MNHNY and CDR2 SVGAGI (reference sequence). The CDR3 contains 13 residues. The CDR3 reads CAGQRGRGQPQHF. The CDR3 region has the DNA TGTGCCGGCCAACGGGGGAGAGGTCAGCCCCAGCATTTT.

This clonotype came up many times. The V and J genes are TRBV20-1 and TRBJ1-1; the D is unclear. CDR1 DFQATT and CDR2 SNEGSKA come from the germline V gene (reference sequence). This CDR3 spans 12 amino acids. Trimming cost V 1 base and J 2 bases, with 5 bases left between them. The CDR3: CSARGLNTEAFF. The CDR3 nucleotides are TGCAGTGCTAGAGGGCTTAACACTGAAGCTTTCTTT.

Ten or more counts support this clonotype. The chain has TRBV7-8 and TRBJ2-1; perhaps TRBD2 as D (5 bases). The CDR3 sequence is 16 residues long. Trimming left V 0 bases short and J 4 bases short, with 13 bases between. CDR1 is SGHVS and CDR2 is FQNEAQ in the germline V gene. DNA for the CDR3: TGTGCCAGCAGCTTAGCTTTGGAGGTGGGATACAATGAGCAGTTCTTC. As protein: CASSLALEVGYNEQFF.